These T cell receptor beta chains were read from a single sample in a study of cytomegalovirus exposure and HLA in healthy donors. The repertoire was sequenced with immunoSEQ multiplex PCR; TCRdb's copy has only in-frame clones and lacks some. There are 90,000 to 120,000 clones in the sample; over 60% occur only once, and under 6.5% lies in the top ten. The sample was PBMCs. The receptors originated from a man in his fifties or sixties in good health and CMV-seropositive. Both conserved end residues are part of each CDR3. D genes are given only for firm matches. Size tells how often a clone was seen (once, few, many) or the class of an expanded clone, and some rows leave it out.

TRBV15	-	TRBJ2-3	-	CATSRDTGFSTDTQYF	TGTGCCACCAGCAGAGATACAGGGTTCTCCACAGATACGCAGTATTTT
TRBV6-5	few	TRBJ2-7	-	CATREASYEQYF	TGTGCCACCAGAGAGGCGTCCTACGAGCAGTACTTC
TRBV5-1	-	TRBJ1-2	TRBD1	CASSRTGEIYGYTF	TGCGCCAGCAGCCGGACAGGGGAGATCTATGGCTACACCTTC
TRBV27	once	TRBJ2-7	-	CASSLYPGESYEQYF	TGTGCCAGCAGTTTATATCCGGGGGAGTCCTACGAGCAGTACTTC
TRBV6-1	-	TRBJ2-1	TRBD2	CASRLAGGLDNEQFF	TGTGCCAGCCGACTAGCGGGGGGGCTAGACAATGAGCAGTTCTTC
TRBV6-6	few	TRBJ1-2	TRBD1	CASRGTGGNLYGYTF	TGTGCCAGCAGAGGGACAGGGGGAAACCTTTATGGCTACACCTTC
TRBV29-1	once	TRBJ1-2	-	CSVYGQSYGYTF	TGCAGCGTCTACGGACAGTCCTATGGCTACACCTTC
TRBV4-1	-	TRBJ2-1	TRBD2	CASSHSRGSGGPHNEQFF	TGCGCCAGCAGCCATTCCCGAGGGAGCGGGGGCCCCCACAATGAGCAGTTCTTC
TRBV7-2	-	TRBJ1-6	TRBD1	CASSLVADRVYGSPLHF	TGTGCCAGCAGCTTAGTGGCGGACAGGGTTTATGGTTCACCCCTCCACTTT
TRBV11-3	-	TRBJ2-1	TRBD1	CASSSPIGQGPNNEQFF	TGTGCCAGCAGCTCGCCCATAGGACAGGGACCTAACAATGAGCAGTTCTTC
TRBV7-2	-	TRBJ1-6	-	CASSFGGTYNSPLHF	TGTGCCAGCAGCTTCGGGGGTACCTATAATTCACCCCTCCACTTT
TRBV19	-	TRBJ2-7	-	CASSFRGTTYEQYF	TGTGCCAGTAGTTTCAGGGGAACCACCTACGAGCAGTACTTC
TRBV2	-	TRBJ2-7	-	CASRTVRYEQYF	TGTGCCAGCAGGACTGTTAGATACGAGCAGTACTTC
TRBV4-3	-	TRBJ2-1	TRBD1	CASSQDYRTTGGNEQFF	TGCGCCAGCAGCCAAGATTATCGGACTACAGGGGGCAATGAGCAGTTCTTC
TRBV6-1	once	TRBJ1-3	-	CASSEVAAASTGNTIYF	TGTGCCAGCAGTGAAGTGGCGGCAGCGAGCACTGGAAACACCATATATTTT
TRBV7-2	-	TRBJ1-1	-	CASSRQGRGTEAFF	TGTGCCAGCAGCCGCCAAGGTAGAGGCACTGAAGCTTTCTTT
TRBV1	-	TRBJ2-5	-	CTSSQGLAGEEEQYF	TGCACCAGCAGCCAGGGACTAGCGGGGGAGGAAGAGCAGTACTTC
TRBV7-6	-	TRBJ2-3	TRBD2	CASSPLAASTDTQYF	TGTGCCAGCAGTCCGCTAGCGGCTAGCACAGATACGCAGTATTTT
TRBV19	-	TRBJ1-2	TRBD1	CASTLGQGYVDGYTF	TGTGCCAGTACCCTGGGACAGGGATATGTGGATGGCTACACCTTC
TRBV5-1	-	TRBJ1-1	TRBD1	CASSGQGAVGTEAFF	TGCGCCAGCAGCGGACAGGGGGCCGTGGGGACTGAAGCTTTCTTT
TRBV29-1	-	TRBJ1-1	-	CSVDGGDFIKAFF	TGCAGCGTTGACGGAGGGGATTTCATTAAAGCTTTCTTT
TRBV29-1	-	TRBJ2-3	-	CSVEGQGSTDTQYF	TGCAGCGTTGAGGGGCAGGGCAGCACTGATACGCAGTATTTT
TRBV2	-	TRBJ2-5	TRBD1	CASRQGQGVETQYF	TGTGCCAGCAGACAGGGACAGGGGGTGGAGACCCAGTACTTC
TRBV29-1	-	TRBJ2-3	TRBD1	CSVDAQGAWDTQYF	TGCAGCGTTGACGCGCAGGGGGCTTGGGATACGCAGTATTTT
TRBV4-3	few	TRBJ2-1	TRBD2	CASSQVELADNEQFF	TGCGCCAGCAGCCAAGTAGAGCTAGCGGACAATGAGCAGTTCTTC
TRBV5-4	few	TRBJ2-5	-	CASSLGGGRGARETQYF	TGTGCCAGCAGCTTGGGGGGCGGCAGGGGAGCGAGGGAGACCCAGTACTTC
TRBV5-1	-	TRBJ2-3	TRBD2	CASRAGGLDTDTQYF	TGTGCCAGCAGAGCGGGGGGGCTTGACACAGATACGCAGTATTTT
TRBV7-3	-	TRBJ2-3	TRBD2	CASSFDSGGLENTQYF	TGTGCCAGCAGCTTCGATAGCGGGGGGCTCGAAAATACGCAGTATTTT
TRBV10-2	-	TRBJ1-1	-	CASSESSILAEAFF	TGCGCCAGCAGTGAGTCGAGCATTTTGGCTGAAGCTTTCTTT
TRBV18	-	TRBJ1-5	-	CASSPFGNQPQHF	TGTGCCAGCTCACCATTCGGCAATCAGCCCCAGCATTTT
TRBV23-1	-	TRBJ2-2	TRBD1	CASSRGQGATGELFF	TGCGCCAGCAGCAGGGGACAGGGGGCCACCGGGGAGCTGTTTTTT
TRBV11-2	-	TRBJ2-2	TRBD1	CASRRTGNTGELFF	TGTGCCAGCAGAAGGACAGGGAACACCGGGGAGCTGTTTTTT
TRBV4-2	-	TRBJ2-7	TRBD2	CASSQDPTAGASYEQYF	TGTGCCAGCAGCCAAGATCCTACAGCGGGGGCCTCCTACGAGCAGTACTTC
TRBV5-1	once	TRBJ1-1	-	CASSQPTGRGTEAFF	TGCGCCAGCAGTCAACCGACAGGTAGGGGCACTGAAGCTTTCTTT
TRBV7-3	once	TRBJ2-2	TRBD2	CASSPHGGGAKGGELFF	TGTGCCAGCAGCCCACACGGCGGGGGGGCCAAGGGCGGGGAGCTGTTTTTT
TRBV19	-	TRBJ1-2	TRBD1	CASSIGTVVNYYGYTF	TGTGCCAGTAGTATCGGGACAGTCGTCAACTACTATGGCTACACCTTC
TRBV6-6	few	TRBJ1-6	-	CASSYSSQRVNSPLHF	TGTGCCAGCAGTTACTCGTCGCAGCGAGTTAATTCACCCCTCCACTTT
TRBV6-6	-	TRBJ2-2	-	CASTQDLATNTGELFF	TGTGCCAGCACCCAAGATCTAGCGACGAACACCGGGGAGCTGTTTTTT
TRBV7-9	-	TRBJ1-6	-	CASSAPERLSPLHF	TGTGCCAGCAGCGCCCCCGAGCGGTTATCACCCCTCCACTTT
TRBV2	-	TRBJ1-5	TRBD1	CASKGTGGADQPQHF	TGTGCCAGCAAAGGGACAGGGGGCGCGGATCAGCCCCAGCATTTT
TRBV11-1	-	TRBJ2-5	TRBD2	CASSLLRGGSIGETQYF	TGTGCCAGCAGCTTATTGCGGGGGGGCTCAATAGGGGAGACCCAGTACTTC
TRBV19	-	TRBJ2-6	-	CASSISQPLPGPGANVLTF	TGTGCCAGTAGTATTTCACAGCCTCTCCCTGGCCCTGGGGCCAACGTCCTGACTTTC
TRBV18	few	TRBJ1-4	-	CASSPGTDEKLFF	TGTGCCAGCTCACCGGGCACTGATGAAAAACTGTTTTTT
TRBV9	few	TRBJ1-1	-	CASSKDPGWAEAFF	TGTGCCAGCAGCAAAGACCCAGGGTGGGCTGAAGCTTTCTTT
TRBV28	-	TRBJ2-7	TRBD1	CASSLKGGWYEQYF	TGTGCCAGCAGTTTAAAAGGGGGCTGGTACGAGCAGTACTTC
TRBV7-2	-	TRBJ2-1	-	CASSLTTTHNEQFF	TGTGCCAGCAGCCTTACAACCACCCACAATGAGCAGTTCTTC
TRBV10-1	-	TRBJ1-1	-	CASSESRGANTEAFF	TGCGCCAGCAGTGAGTCTCGGGGGGCGAACACTGAAGCTTTCTTT
TRBV29-1	-	TRBJ2-3	TRBD1	CSARSNRGIENTQYF	TGCAGCGCTCGATCAAACAGGGGTATCGAAAATACGCAGTATTTT